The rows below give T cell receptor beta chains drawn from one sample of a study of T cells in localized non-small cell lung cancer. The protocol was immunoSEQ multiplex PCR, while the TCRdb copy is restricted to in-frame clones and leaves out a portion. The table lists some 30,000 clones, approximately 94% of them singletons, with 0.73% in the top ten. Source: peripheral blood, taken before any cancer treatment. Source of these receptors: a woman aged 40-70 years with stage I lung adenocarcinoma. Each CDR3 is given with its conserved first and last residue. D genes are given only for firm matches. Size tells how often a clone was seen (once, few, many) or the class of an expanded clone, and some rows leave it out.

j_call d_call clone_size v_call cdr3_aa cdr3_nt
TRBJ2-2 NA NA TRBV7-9 CASSLVSGTNTGELFF TGTGCCAGCAGCTTAGTTAGCGGAACTAACACCGGGGAGCTGTTTTTT
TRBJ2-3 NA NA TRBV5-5 CASSLVGAGADTQYF TGTGCCAGCAGCTTGGTGGGGGCAGGGGCGGATACGCAGTATTTT
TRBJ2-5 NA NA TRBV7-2 CASSDRSQETQYF TGTGCCAGCAGCGACCGGTCACAAGAGACCCAGTACTTC
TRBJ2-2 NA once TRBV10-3 CAVSPTGAANTGELFF TGTGCCGTCTCCCCCACGGGGGCAGCGAACACCGGGGAGCTGTTTTTT
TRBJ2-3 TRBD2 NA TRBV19 CASSRSGIPDTQYF TGTGCCAGTAGTAGGAGCGGGATACCAGATACGCAGTATTTT
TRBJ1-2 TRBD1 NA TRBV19 CASCYRGRDGYTF TGTGCCTCCTGTTACAGGGGTAGAGATGGCTACACCTTC
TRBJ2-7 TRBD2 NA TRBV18 CASSRGLAGEDGQYF TGTGCCAGCTCACGGGGACTAGCGGGAGAGGATGGGCAGTACTTC
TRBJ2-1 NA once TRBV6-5 CASCRSWAETYEQFF TGTGCCAGCTGCCGATCGTGGGCAGAGACGTATGAGCAGTTCTTC
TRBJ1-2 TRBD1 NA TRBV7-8 CASSRSRQGDYGYTF TGTGCCAGCAGCCGGTCGAGACAGGGTGACTATGGCTACACCTTC
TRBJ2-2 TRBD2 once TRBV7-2 CASSSGASGTNTGELFF TGTGCCAGCAGCTCAGGGGCTAGCGGGACGAACACCGGGGAGCTGTTTTTT
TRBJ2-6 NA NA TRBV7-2 CASSLEPNRAGANVLTF TGTGCCAGCAGCTTAGAACCCAACAGGGCTGGGGCCAACGTCCTGACTTTC
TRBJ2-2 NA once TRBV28 CASAGAINTGELFF TGTGCCAGCGCGGGGGCCATCAACACCGGGGAGCTGTTTTTT
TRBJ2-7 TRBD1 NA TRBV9 CASSVGDSYEQYF TGTGCCAGCAGCGTAGGGGACAGCTACGAGCAGTACTTC
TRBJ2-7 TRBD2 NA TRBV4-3 CASSLNARGGSSYEQYF TGCGCCAGCAGCTTAAATGCTCGGGGGGGCAGTTCCTACGAGCAGTACTTC
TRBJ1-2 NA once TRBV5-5 CASSLGPGERREGYGYTF TGTGCCAGCAGCTTGGGCCCCGGAGAACGAAGAGAGGGCTATGGCTACACCTTC
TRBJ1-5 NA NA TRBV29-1 CSPPRAQHF TGCAGCCCCCCCCGGGCCCAGCATTTT
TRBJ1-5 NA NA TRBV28 CASSFGRRWGNNQPQHF TGTGCCAGCAGTTTCGGCCGAAGGTGGGGTAACAATCAGCCCCAGCATTTT
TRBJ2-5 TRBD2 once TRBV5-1 CASSLIAGGQETQYF TGCGCCAGCAGCTTAATAGCGGGGGGGCAAGAGACCCAGTACTTC
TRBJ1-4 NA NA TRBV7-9 CASSNGPRELFF TGTGCCAGCAGCAACGGACCGAGGGAACTGTTTTTT
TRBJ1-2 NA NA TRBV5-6 CASSAPYGYTF TGTGCCAGCAGCGCCCCCTATGGCTACACCTTC
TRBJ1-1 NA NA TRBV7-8 CASSLDPNTEAFF TGTGCCAGCAGCTTAGACCCAAACACTGAAGCTTTCTTT
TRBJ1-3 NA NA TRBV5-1 CASSLSGPPESGNTIYF TGCGCCAGCAGCTTGTCCGGGCCGCCGGAATCTGGAAACACCATATATTTT
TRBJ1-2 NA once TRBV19 CASMGRASYTF TGTGCCAGTATGGGGAGAGCGAGCTACACCTTC
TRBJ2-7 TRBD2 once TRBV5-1 CASSLATSVPTYEQYF TGCGCCAGCAGCTTGGCGACTAGCGTACCCACCTACGAGCAGTACTTC
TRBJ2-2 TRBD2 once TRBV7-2 CASSTRGGLELFF TGTGCCAGCAGCACGCGGGGGGGCTTGGAGCTGTTTTTT
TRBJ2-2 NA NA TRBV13 CAVSRSTGELFF TGTGCCGTTAGCAGGAGCACCGGGGAGCTGTTTTTT
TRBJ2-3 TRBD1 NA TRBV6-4 CASSLGQGPGDTQYF TGTGCCAGCAGTCTTGGACAGGGCCCCGGGGATACGCAGTATTTT
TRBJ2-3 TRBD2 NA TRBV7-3 CASSPTSVRDTQYF TGTGCCAGCAGCCCCACTAGCGTTCGAGATACGCAGTATTTT
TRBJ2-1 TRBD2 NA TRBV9 CASSVRLAAYNEQFF TGTGCCAGCAGCGTCCGACTAGCGGCCTACAATGAGCAGTTCTTC
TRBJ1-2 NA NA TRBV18 CASSEAITGVDGYTF TGTGCCAGCTCGGAAGCAATTACAGGAGTTGATGGCTACACCTTC
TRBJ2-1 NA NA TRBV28 CASSLPGPINEQFF TGTGCCAGCAGTTTGCCGGGACCAATCAATGAGCAGTTCTTC
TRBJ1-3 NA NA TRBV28 CASSLAEGYGNTIYF TGTGCCAGCAGTCTAGCCGAGGGGTATGGAAACACCATATATTTT
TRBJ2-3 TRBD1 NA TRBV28 CASSSQGPGTDTQYF TGTGCCAGCAGTTCACAGGGGCCGGGCACAGATACGCAGTATTTT
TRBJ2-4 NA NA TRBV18 CASSLILSLDGKNIQYF TGTGCCAGCTCACTCATTCTTTCGCTGGACGGAAAAAACATTCAGTACTTC
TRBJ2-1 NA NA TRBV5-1 CASSTQGGYSRNEQFF TGCGCCAGCAGCACCCAGGGAGGTTATAGCCGGAATGAGCAGTTCTTC
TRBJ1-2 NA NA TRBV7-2 CASSLEGVGTNYGYTF TGTGCCAGCAGCTTAGAAGGGGTAGGCACTAACTATGGCTACACCTTC
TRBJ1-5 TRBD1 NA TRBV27 CASSTSRTGLVGLNNQPQHF TGTGCCAGCAGTACCTCCCGGACAGGGTTGGTTGGACTAAACAATCAGCCCCAGCATTTT
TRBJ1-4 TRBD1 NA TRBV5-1 CASTPDRGGEKLFF TGCGCCAGCACCCCCGACAGGGGAGGGGAAAAACTGTTTTTT
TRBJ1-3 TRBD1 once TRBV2 CASSGQGAAENTIYF TGTGCCAGCAGTGGACAGGGCGCGGCGGAGAACACCATATATTTT
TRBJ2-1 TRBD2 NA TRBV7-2 CASSLITAGGVYNEQFF TGTGCCAGCAGCTTAATCACGGCGGGAGGCGTCTACAATGAGCAGTTCTTC
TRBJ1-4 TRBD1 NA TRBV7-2 CASSLGRTGLREKLFF TGTGCCAGCAGCTTAGGGCGGACAGGGTTACGCGAAAAACTGTTTTTT
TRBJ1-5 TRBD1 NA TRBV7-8 CASSLGYRGQGNQPQHF TGTGCCAGCAGCTTAGGCTACCGCGGACAGGGTAATCAGCCCCAGCATTTT
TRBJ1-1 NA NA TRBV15 CATSRDFTEAFF TGTGCCACCAGCAGAGATTTTACTGAAGCTTTCTTT
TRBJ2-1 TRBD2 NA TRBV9 CASSVAGGPYSEQFF TGTGCCAGCAGCGTAGCGGGAGGGCCATACAGTGAGCAGTTCTTC
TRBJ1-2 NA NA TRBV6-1 CAITSDPTGGYTF TGTGCCATCACTTCTGACCCCACCGGGGGCTACACCTTC
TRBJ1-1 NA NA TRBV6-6 CASWGSTEAFF TGTGCCAGCTGGGGGAGCACTGAAGCTTTCTTT
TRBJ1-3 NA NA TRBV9 CASSPPGEIGSRNTIYF TGTGCCAGCAGCCCCCCCGGGGAAATCGGTAGTAGAAACACCATATATTTT
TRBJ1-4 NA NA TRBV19 CASSIDGGRRTNEKLFF TGTGCCAGTAGTATAGATGGCGGGAGACGGACTAATGAAAAACTGTTTTTT
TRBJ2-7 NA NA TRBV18 CASSPPGHFYEQYF TGTGCCAGCTCACCACCGGGACACTTCTACGAGCAGTACTTC
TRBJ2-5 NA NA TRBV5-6 CASSFGQSQETQYF TGTGCCAGCAGCTTCGGACAGAGCCAAGAGACCCAGTACTTC
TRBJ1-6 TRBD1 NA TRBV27 CASSYSRQGGTYNSPLHF TGTGCCAGCAGTTACTCCCGACAGGGAGGAACCTATAATTCACCCCTCCACTTT
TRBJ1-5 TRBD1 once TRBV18 CASSPRGGAGNQPQHF TGTGCCAGCTCACCAAGAGGGGGCGCGGGCAATCAGCCCCAGCATTTT
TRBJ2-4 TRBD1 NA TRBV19 CASRWTGGQNIQYF TGTGCCAGTAGGTGGACAGGGGGACAAAACATTCAGTACTTC
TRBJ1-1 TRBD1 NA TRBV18 CASSGQATNTEAFF TGTGCCAGCTCCGGACAGGCGACGAACACTGAAGCTTTCTTT
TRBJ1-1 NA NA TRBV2 CASEPGAEAFF TGTGCCAGTGAGCCGGGGGCTGAAGCTTTCTTT
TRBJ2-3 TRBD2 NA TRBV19 CASSIPLAGGLSRYF TGTGCCAGTAGTATACCCCTAGCGGGGGGGCTATCGCGGTATTTT
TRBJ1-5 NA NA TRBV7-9 CASSHRQSQPQHF TGTGCCAGCAGCCATCGTCAATCTCAGCCCCAGCATTTT
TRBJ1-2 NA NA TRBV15 CATRREPGGAYGYTF TGTGCCACCCGCCGGGAGCCCGGAGGGGCCTATGGCTACACCTTC
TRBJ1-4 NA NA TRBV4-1 CASSQGPSSNEKLFF TGCGCCAGCAGCCAAGGGCCTTCGAGTAATGAAAAACTGTTTTTT
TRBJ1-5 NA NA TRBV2 CASSGYSNQPQHF TGTGCCAGCAGTGGATATAGCAATCAGCCCCAGCATTTT